This T cell receptor (beta chain) stems from a study of T cell repertoires in cytomegalovirus infection. On the study more broadly: Shared public TCR beta signatures pointed to both CMV infection and a matching HLA type. Study-wide results and caveats: Summed frequency of shared TCR beta families picked out CMV carriers who also had the relevant HLA. Clonotype analysis showed dominance of the ex vivo response by HLA-C-restricted CMV-specific TCR beta clonotypes.

TCRdb called the reads again in MiXCR, with one record for every CDR3 protein. The repertoire holds about 260,000 distinct CDR3 sequences, around 13% seen once, with around 8.1% in the top ten. Trimming pared 4 bases from V and 9 bases from J, leaving 9 bases between. This CDR3 comprises 11 residues. CDR1 is SNHLY and CDR2 is FYNNEI in the germline V gene. Details on this clonotype: Its antigen remains unknown.

The receptor comes from a human donor in good health (CMV status not recorded). Some clones in this sample may be carry-over from other donors' samples. The V gene is TRBV2, the J gene TRBJ2-5, with D unclear. Source material: PBMCs. The CDR3: CASSVLEPQYF. In DNA form, the CDR3 reads TGTGCCAGCAGTGTACTGGAGCCCCAGTACTTC.